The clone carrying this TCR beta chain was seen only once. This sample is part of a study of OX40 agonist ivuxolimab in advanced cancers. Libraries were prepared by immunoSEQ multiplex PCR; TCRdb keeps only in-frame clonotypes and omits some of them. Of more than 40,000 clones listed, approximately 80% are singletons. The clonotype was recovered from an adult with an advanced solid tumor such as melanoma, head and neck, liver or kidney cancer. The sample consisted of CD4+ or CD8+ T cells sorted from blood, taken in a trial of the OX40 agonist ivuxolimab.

The CDR3 reads CASSFLAGADTQYF. CDR3 sequence (DNA): TGCGCCAGCAGCTTCCTAGCGGGAGCCGATACGCAGTATTTT. The rearrangement links TRBV5-1 to TRBJ2-3; 10 nucleotides align to TRBD2. The CDR3 covers 14 residues. Per germline, CDR1 SGHRS and CDR2 YFSETQ. V shed 2 bases and J 6 bases; nucleotides not matched to a gene: 3. The full variable domain, with the rest looked up from reference TRBV5-1 and TRBJ2-3, is KAGVTQTPRYLIKTRGQQVTLSCSPISGHRSVSWYQQTPGQGLQFLFEYFSETQRNKGNFPGRFSGRQFSNSRSEMNVSTLELGDSALYLCASSFLAGADTQYFGPGTRLTVL.